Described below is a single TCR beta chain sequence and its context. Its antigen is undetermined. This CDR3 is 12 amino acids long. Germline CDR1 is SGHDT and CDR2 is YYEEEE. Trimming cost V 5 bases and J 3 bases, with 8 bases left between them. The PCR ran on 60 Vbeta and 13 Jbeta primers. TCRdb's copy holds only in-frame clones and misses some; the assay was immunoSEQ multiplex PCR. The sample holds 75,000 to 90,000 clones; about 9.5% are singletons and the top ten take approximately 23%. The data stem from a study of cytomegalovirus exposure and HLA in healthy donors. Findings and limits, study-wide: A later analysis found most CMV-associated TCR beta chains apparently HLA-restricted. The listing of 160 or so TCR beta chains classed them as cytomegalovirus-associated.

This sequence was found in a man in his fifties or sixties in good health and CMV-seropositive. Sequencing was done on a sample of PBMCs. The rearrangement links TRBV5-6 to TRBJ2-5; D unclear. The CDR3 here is CASSIPEETQYF. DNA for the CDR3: TGTGCCAGCAGTATTCCTGAAGAGACCCAGTACTTC.